The 16 T cell receptor beta chains below were found in one sample sequenced in a study of T cells in Graves' hyperthyroidism and ophthalmopathy. RNA transcripts were the template for amplifying TCR beta CDR3 regions. The HTBI primer set served for first-round RT-PCR of the TCR CDR3. TCRdb fed the multiplex PCR reads into MiXCR, producing one record per CDR3 protein. This table holds roughly 500,000 distinct CDR3 sequences, around 42% found once. Material: peripheral blood or thyroid tissue (not recorded which). The source is an adult woman with Graves' disease, either hyperthyroidism or ophthalmopathy (not recorded which).

The gene calls are TRBV15 and TRBJ1-5, with 8 bases matching TRBD1. After removal of 1 base from V and 15 bases from J, the junction contained 11 bases not matched to a gene. The CDR3 sequence is 14 residues long. Germline V gene sequence: CDR1 LNHNV, CDR2 YYDKDF (reference sequence). CDR3 protein: CATSRGETGALRHF. Here the CDR3 DNA reads TGTGCCACCAGCAGAGGCGAGACAGGGGCCCTCAGGCATTTT. Full variable domain (rest looked up from reference TRBV15 and TRBJ1-5): DAMVIQNPRYQVTQFGKPVTLSCSQTLNHNVMYWYQQKSSQAPKLLFHYYDKDFNNEADTPDNFQSRRPNTSFCFLDIRSPGLGDTAMYLCATSRGETGALRHFGDGTRLSIL.

Ten or more counts support this clonotype. V is TRBV13 and J is TRBJ2-5; TRBD1 aligns across 7 bases. CDR1 and CDR2 from the germline V gene are PRHDT and FYEKMQ (reference sequence). Trimming took 5 bases from V and 1 from J; bases not matched to a gene: 10. The CDR3 runs 16 residues. The CDR3 loop reads CASSPRQGAFQETQYF. The CDR3 nucleotides read TGTGCCAGCAGCCCTAGACAGGGCGCTTTCCAAGAGACCCAGTACTTC.

This clonotype was counted only a few times. In DNA, the CDR3 is TGCGCCAGCAGTGAAGATAGGCGCAGTTCACCCCTCCACTTT. Its protein product is CASSEDRRSSPLHF. The chain joins TRBV10-2 to TRBJ1-6; no reliable D call. Trimming took 3 bases from V and 9 from J, leaving 12 bases between them. The CDR3 length is 14 residues. From germline, CDR1 is WSHSY and CDR2 SAAADI.

This clonotype showed up many times. The rearrangement links TRBV5-1 to TRBJ2-7; possibly TRBD2 for D (5 bases). V lost 8 bases and J lost 2, with 17 bases in between. The length of the CDR3 is 14 residues. CDR1 and CDR2 from the germline V gene are SGHRS and YFSETQ. CDR3 region: CASSDSSGPYEQYF. DNA for the CDR3: TGCGCCAGTTCCGACTCCAGCGGTCCCTACGAGCAGTACTTC.

The chain uses TRBV24-1 and TRBJ2-7; TRBD1 agrees at 10 bases. The CDR3 is 11 residues long. CDR1 KGHDR and CDR2 SFDVKD come from the germline V gene. J lost 12 bases, V lost 4 bases, and 2 bases had no gene match. CDR3: CATSDRTGGYF. For the CDR3, the DNA is TGTGCCACCAGTGACCGGACAGGGGGGTACTTC.

This clonotype was found many times. The rearrangement joins TRBV12-3 or TRBV12-4 to TRBJ1-5; TRBD1 might be the D (5 bases). The CDR3 is 13 residues long. The V and J ends lost 4 bases and 6 bases respectively, with 10 bases between them. For the CDR3, the DNA is TGTGCCAGCAGTTACGGGGCCGCTCAGCCCCAGCATTTT. It specifies CASSYGAAQPQHF.

This clonotype was observed many times. J is TRBJ1-5 and V is TRBV7-3; D possibly corresponds to TRBD1 (5 bases). Deletions cut 6 bases from V and 3 bases from J, with 9 bases between. This CDR3 is built from 13 residues. Germline V gene data show CDR1 as SGHTA and CDR2 as FQGTGA. CDR3 protein: CASSSGSNQPQHF. CDR3 coding DNA: TGTGCCAGCAGTTCAGGGTCCAATCAGCCCCAGCATTTT.

Turning to this clonotype: A clone one base away is much larger, so this may be a read error. This chain links TRBV20-1 with TRBJ2-5; D remains unclear. Trimming took 5 bases from V and 4 from J, leaving 11 bases between them. The CDR3 is 12 amino acids. Germline V lookup: CDR1 DFQATT, CDR2 SNEGSKA (reference sequence). DNA for the CDR3: TGCAGTGCTGGTATCAGCAGAGAGACCCAGTACTTC. It is translated as CSAGISRETQYF.

The sample holds a few counts of this clonotype. The chain is built from TRBV7-9 and TRBJ2-5, with 12 bases aligning to TRBD2. V shed 2 bases, J shed 4 bases, and the junction held 2 bases outside the gene matches. Germline CDR1 SEHNR, CDR2 FQNEAQ (reference sequence). CDR3 length: 15 residues. This chain's CDR3 is CASSLTTSGRETQYF. The DNA for the CDR3 is TGTGCCAGCAGCTTAACGACTAGCGGGAGAGAGACCCAGTACTTC.

The genes are TRBV6-6 and TRBJ2-1; 8 positions match TRBD2. Trimming took 2 bases from V and 2 from J; bases not matched to a gene: 11. CDR3 length: 18 amino acids. CDR1 is MNHNY and CDR2 is SVGAGI in the germline V gene (reference sequence). DNA for the CDR3: TGTGCCAGCAGTTACGAGCGGGGGACCCCAAAAACCTACAATGAGCAGTTCTTC. This gives the protein CASSYERGTPKTYNEQFF.

This clonotype has at least ten counts. The chain employs TRBV11-2 and TRBJ2-7, with D possibly being TRBD1 or TRBD2 (5 bases each). The V gene lost 4 bases and the J gene lost 0 bases, with 13 bases spanning the gap. Germline lookup yields CDR1 SGHAT and CDR2 FQNNGV. CDR3 length: 15 amino acids. The CDR3 DNA reads as TGTGCCAGCAGCTGGGGGACGGGCATCTCCTACGAGCAGTACTTC. This encodes CASSWGTGISYEQYF.

This clonotype was seen a single time. This rearrangement joins TRBV15 to TRBJ1-6; no firm D call. V shed 3 bases and J shed 7 bases, with 7 bases lying between them. CDR3 length equals 13 residues. CDR1 and CDR2 (germline): LNHNV, YYDKDF (reference sequence). Written as DNA, the CDR3 is TGTGCCACCAGCAGCGCCCCAAATTCACCCCTCCACTTT. It specifies CATSSAPNSPLHF.

In regard to this clonotype: Being one base from a much bigger clone, this may be a read error. This sequence joins TRBV10-3 and TRBJ1-6, with TRBD1 as a possible D gene (5 bases). The V and J ends lost 3 bases and 7 bases respectively, with 10 bases between them. This CDR3 contains 14 residues. Germline loops: CDR1 ENHRY, CDR2 SYGVKD. DNA of the CDR3: TGTGCCATCAGTGAATGGGGCATAAATTCACCCCTCCACTTT. Encoded protein: CAISEWGINSPLHF.

The V call is TRBV20-1, the J call TRBJ2-7; TRBD1 is a possible D gene (7 bases). The CDR3 covers 14 residues. V lost 6 bases to trimming and J lost 6 bases, with 21 bases between them. Germline-derived CDR1 and CDR2 are DFQATT and SNEGSKA (reference sequence). The CDR3 region has the DNA TGCAGTGCCCCTAATGGGTTGCAGGGGGGCGAGCAGTACTTC. This codes for CSAPNGLQGGEQYF.

In this sample, this clonotype turned up many times. The chain links TRBV6-6 to TRBJ1-2; D gene unclear. The CDR3 extends over 12 amino acids. Between the trimmed V and J ends, which lost 2 bases and 4 bases, there was a span of 5 bases. Germline values: CDR1 MNHNY, CDR2 SVGAGI (reference sequence). Here the CDR3 DNA reads TGTGCCAGCAGTTACGGGGTCTATGGCTACACCTTC. Translating gives CASSYGVYGYTF.

The chain joins TRBV7-8 to TRBJ2-7, with TRBD2 matching 14 bases. The CDR3 is 17 amino acids. The germline V gene encodes CDR1 SGHVS and CDR2 FQNEAQ. With 5 bases clipped from V and 4 bases from J, the junction kept 10 bases outside the gene matches. As DNA, the CDR3 is TGTGCCAGCAGCCGAGCCGGGACTAGCGGGAGCATTTACGAGCAGTACTTC. Translation: CASSRAGTSGSIYEQYF.